This TCR beta chain was sequenced for a study of blood T cell repertoires in COVID-19. At the level of the study: Both acute and convalescent COVID-19 samples were obtained from the United States, Italy and Spain.

Methods used by the authors: Scientists estimated how many nucleated cells there were by amplifying reference gene primers. Libraries were prepared by immunoSEQ multiplex PCR; TCRdb keeps only in-frame clonotypes and omits some of them. V, J and clone size are taken as reported in that table, and D and trimming were inferred from the DNA itself. Of approximately 100,000 clones in the sample, 70% to 90% were seen once. Germline CDR1 and CDR2: MNHEY and SVGEGT. V shed 5 bases, J shed 2 bases, and the junction held 8 bases outside the gene matches. This CDR3 contains 16 residues. The sample comprised peripheral blood. The receptor's source is a man aged 70 or older with acute or convalescent COVID-19. This chain joins TRBV6-2 or TRBV6-3 and TRBJ1-5; 8 nucleotides align to TRBD1. This CDR3 is CASSTPVTGGNQPQHF. DNA for the CDR3: TGTGCCAGCAGTACCCCTGTGACAGGGGGCAATCAGCCCCAGCATTTT.